One sample yielded the 16 T cell receptor beta chains listed below, sequenced in a study of blood T cell repertoires in COVID-19. Only in-frame clones appear in the TCRdb table, and some are missing; sequencing was by immunoSEQ multiplex PCR. This table has around 80,000 clones, around 80% appearing once. Sequenced: peripheral blood. The receptors were sampled from a woman aged 80 or over with acute or convalescent COVID-19.

This rearrangement joins TRBV7-2 to TRBJ2-3; D is unclear. The CDR3 spans 14 residues. Germline loops: CDR1 SGHTA, CDR2 FQGNSA. Trimming removed 0 bases from V and 4 bases from J, with 8 bases in between. The DNA of the CDR3 is TGTGCCAGCAGCTTAGCCCTAGAAGCAGATACGCAGTATTTT. Its protein is CASSLALEADTQYF.

The chain links TRBV19 to TRBJ1-1; maybe TRBD1 (6 bases). Trimming cost V 6 bases and J 3 bases, with 17 bases left between them. The germline CDR1 and CDR2 sequences are LNHDA and SQIVND (reference sequence). This CDR3 region has 15 residues. CDR3 amino acids: CASSSLGAWDTEAFF. CDR3 DNA: TGTGCCAGTAGCTCCTTGGGGGCTTGGGACACTGAAGCTTTCTTT.

This chain connects TRBV6-6 to TRBJ2-5; TRBD2 agrees at 7 bases. Germline CDR1 MNHNY, CDR2 SVGAGI (reference sequence). This CDR3 contains 14 residues. Germline trimming cut 6 bases from V and 2 bases from J; bases unmatched to any gene: 6. CDR3 sequence reads: CASSPLAVQETQYF. The DNA of the CDR3 is TGTGCCAGCAGCCCCCTAGCGGTGCAAGAGACCCAGTACTTC.

This clone was detected a few times. The chain couples TRBV27 to TRBJ2-7; TRBD2 matches at 7 bases. The length of the CDR3 is 13 residues. CDR1 and CDR2 (germline): MNHEY, SMNVEV (reference sequence). V lost 6 bases to trimming and J lost 2 bases; unmatched junction nucleotides: 4. CDR3 coding DNA: TGTGCCAGCAGCTCAGGACTAGCCTACGAGCAGTACTTC. As protein: CASSSGLAYEQYF.

CDR3 nucleotides: TGTGCCAGTAGTTTCAACAGGGGTAGCAATCAGCCCCAGCATTTT. Translated, it gives CASSFNRGSNQPQHF. The chain uses TRBV19 and TRBJ1-5, with 7 bases lining up with TRBD1. Germline values: CDR1 LNHDA, CDR2 SQIVND (reference sequence). This CDR3 has 15 amino acids. Unmatched junction bases numbered 4, after V lost 5 bases and J lost 0 bases.

This clone was seen once. The chain couples TRBV4-3 to TRBJ2-7, with TRBD2 identical over 14 bases. V shed 4 bases, J shed 1 base, and the junction held 3 bases outside the gene matches. The CDR3 consists of 16 residues. In germline, CDR1 is LGHNA, CDR2 YSLEER. The DNA for the CDR3 is TGCGCCAGCAGCCGAGGACTAGCGGGGGGATCCTACGAGCAGTACTTC. Encoded protein: CASSRGLAGGSYEQYF.

This clone has a single count. The chain couples TRBV27 to TRBJ1-2; TRBD1 matches at 8 bases. The CDR3 extends over 13 amino acids. Per germline, CDR1 MNHEY and CDR2 SMNVEV (reference sequence). The V gene end was trimmed by 6 bases and the J gene end by 7 bases; junction bases not matched to a gene: 7. The CDR3 loop is CASSLQGAGGYTF. CDR3 DNA: TGTGCCAGCAGCCTTCAGGGGGCGGGTGGCTACACCTTC.

The gene calls are TRBV27 and TRBJ2-4; 12 positions match TRBD2. J lost 6 bases, V lost 5 bases, and 11 bases had no gene match. The CDR3 has 17 residues. Germline V gene sequence: CDR1 MNHEY, CDR2 SMNVEV (reference sequence). The CDR3 here is CASSKLAGGGSGNIQYF. In nucleotides, the CDR3 is TGTGCCAGCAGTAAACTAGCGGGAGGAGGATCTGGAAACATTCAGTACTTC.

V is TRBV7-2 and J is TRBJ2-3; a weak D match, TRBD2 (7 bases). V lost 4 bases to trimming and J lost 2 bases, with 16 bases between them. CDR3 size: 16 residues. Germline CDR1 and CDR2: SGHTA and FQGNSA. This chain's CDR3 is CASSSPGGLVTDTQYF. CDR3 DNA: TGTGCCAGCAGCTCCCCCGGGGGGCTAGTCACAGATACGCAGTATTTT. Full variable domain (outside the CDR3, taken from reference TRBV7-2 and TRBJ2-3): GAGVSQSPSNKVTEKGKDVELRCDPISGHTALYWYRQSLGQGLEFLIYFQGNSAPDKSGLPSDRFSAERTGGSVSTLTIQRTQQEDSAVYLCASSSPGGLVTDTQYFGPGTRLTVL.

V and J are TRBV27 and TRBJ2-7, with 7 bases identical to TRBD1. Trimming at V came to 6 bases and at J to 6 bases, leaving 5 bases not matched to a gene. The CDR3 is made up of 12 amino acids. Germline CDR1 MNHEY, CDR2 SMNVEV (reference sequence). This CDR3 is CASRKGAREQYF. The CDR3 DNA is TGTGCCAGCAGGAAGGGGGCGCGCGAGCAGTACTTC.

The genes are TRBV28 and TRBJ1-3; D may be TRBD1 (6 bases). The CDR3 loop spans 15 amino acids. V was cut by 8 bases and J by 1 base, with 15 bases left in between. Germline CDR1 is MDHEN and CDR2 is SYDVKM. This chain's CDR3 is CASREGGGSGNTIYF. The CDR3 nucleotides are TGTGCCAGCCGAGAGGGAGGGGGTTCTGGAAACACCATATATTTT.

The DNA of the CDR3 is TGCGCCAGCAGCTTGGGCGGGACAGGGAGGACTGGAGAGACCCAGTACTTC. Its translation: CASSLGGTGRTGETQYF. The rearrangement uses TRBV5-1 and TRBJ2-5, with TRBD1 matching 9 bases. Trimming took 0 bases from V and 4 from J; bases not matched to a gene: 10. This CDR3 region has 17 residues. Germline V gives CDR1 SGHRS, CDR2 YFSETQ.

The CDR3 DNA is TGTGCCTGGAACGCGGACCAGGGTGGAGGCTACACCTTC. This encodes CAWNADQGGGYTF. This sequence joins TRBV30 and TRBJ1-2, with a tentative D call TRBD1 (5 bases). This CDR3 comprises 13 residues. Germline assignment: CDR1 GTSNPN and CDR2 SVGIG (reference sequence). Trimming took 4 bases from V and 8 from J, leaving 17 bases between them. Full variable domain (outside the CDR3, taken from reference TRBV30 and TRBJ1-2): SQTIHQWPATLVQPVGSPLSLECTVEGTSNPNLYWYRQAAGRGLQLLFYSVGIGQISSEVPQNLSASRPQDRQFILSSKKLLLSDSGFYLCAWNADQGGGYTFGSGTRLTVV.

The J gene is TRBJ2-7, the V gene TRBV28; perhaps TRBD1 as D (5 bases). The germline V gene encodes CDR1 MDHEN and CDR2 SYDVKM. V lost 6 bases to trimming and J lost 0 bases, with 9 bases between them. CDR3 length equals 13 residues. This CDR3 reads CASRGHSSYEQYF. CDR3 coding DNA: TGTGCCAGCAGAGGACATAGCTCCTACGAGCAGTACTTC. Using reference TRBV28 and TRBJ2-7 for the parts outside the CDR3, the full variable domain is DVKVTQSSRYLVKRTGEKVFLECVQDMDHENMFWYRQDPGLGLRLIYFSYDVKMKEKGDIPEGYSVSREKKERFSLILESASTNQTSMYLCASRGHSSYEQYFGPGTRLTVT.

V usage is TRBV5-1 and J usage is TRBJ2-3; 8 nucleotides match TRBD1. The ends lost 2 bases at V and 3 bases at J; junction bases unmatched: 2. The CDR3 contains 14 residues. Per germline, CDR1 SGHRS and CDR2 YFSETQ. CDR3 sequence reads: CASSFRGLTDTQYF. CDR3 DNA sequence: TGCGCCAGCAGCTTCAGGGGGCTTACAGATACGCAGTATTTT.

The chain is built from TRBV7-9 and TRBJ1-1, with D possibly being TRBD1 (5 bases). Germline CDR1 and CDR2: SEHNR and FQNEAQ (reference sequence). V lost 3 bases to trimming and J lost 6 bases, with 8 bases between them. The CDR3 contains 12 residues. For the CDR3, the DNA is TGTGCCAGCAGCTTGCGGGGCCCTGAAGCTTTCTTT. It encodes CASSLRGPEAFF.